The rows below give T cell receptor beta chains drawn from one sample of a study of blood T cell repertoires in COVID-19. TCRdb's table, derived via immunoSEQ multiplex PCR, lists solely in-frame clones and lacks some. This sample has more than 200,000 clones; about nine tenths occur once, and the top ten carry over 1.5%. Sequenced: PBMCs or T cells enriched from blood (not recorded which). The receptors here all came from a man in his forties or fifties who had recovered from COVID-19. The conserved cysteine and the conserved F or W are not part of the CDR3 here. The listing skips clone size in some rows; elsewhere it reads once, few, many or a size class.

J gene | clone size | V gene | CDR3 protein
TRBJ2-7 | . | TRBV5-1 | ASSPWPIAGDPYEQY
TRBJ2-1 | . | TRBV14 | ASSQVRLALLNEQF
TRBJ2-5 | . | TRBV10-2 | ASSAFATSETQY
TRBJ1-1 | . | TRBV6-5 | ASSYWDSRRDTEAF
TRBJ1-6 | . | TRBV28 | ASSLPTGANSPLH
TRBJ1-6 | . | TRBV27 | ASSLGQTTYNSPLH
TRBJ2-7 | . | TRBV6-5 | ASSYLAGGGEQY
TRBJ2-7 | . | TRBV6-2/TRBV6-3 | ASSDPTPTYEQY
TRBJ2-3 | . | TRBV29-1 | SVEDPPSPDTQY
TRBJ2-3 | . | TRBV6-4 | ASSDLAGGDTQY
TRBJ2-7 | many | TRBV7-9 | ASSLGGGRVSYEQY
TRBJ1-2 | . | TRBV7-2 | ASSPGTGDYGYT
TRBJ1-3 | . | TRBV3-1/TRBV3-2 | ASSPFGNTIY
TRBJ2-3 | . | TRBV10-2 | ASSDIRAGGSTQY
TRBJ1-2 | . | TRBV13 | ASSPREGGGYT
TRBJ1-2 | . | TRBV28 | ATHGRRHYGYT
TRBJ2-1 | . | TRBV2 | ASTDDSFYNEQF
TRBJ2-3 | . | TRBV3-1/TRBV3-2 | ASSQEPGRARDTQY
TRBJ1-4 | . | TRBV9 | ASSVAGTNEKLF
TRBJ1-1 | . | TRBV13 | ASSQRGLNTEAF
TRBJ2-3 | . | TRBV6-2/TRBV6-3 | ASSYVGGGSDTQY
TRBJ1-2 | few | TRBV7-2 | ASSNNRGHYGYT
TRBJ1-4 | . | TRBV30 | AWSVQGASTNEKLF
TRBJ1-1 | . | TRBV10-3 | AISGQTGDTEAF
TRBJ2-7 | . | TRBV11-3 | ASSPRTGPGEQY
TRBJ2-7 | . | TRBV24-1 | ATSDPKSDKQY
TRBJ2-2 | . | TRBV9 | ASSAPTGTGGRGELF
TRBJ2-2 | . | TRBV9 | ASTLGTGGNGELF
TRBJ1-6 | . | TRBV4-1 | ASSQARGRSPLH
TRBJ2-3 | many | TRBV7-9 | ASSLDQGTDTQY
TRBJ2-2 | . | TRBV29-1 | SVTAGTPPGELF
TRBJ2-5 | many | TRBV2 | ASSNQGGGETQY
TRBJ1-5 | . | TRBV19 | ASSMGTGGRQPQH
TRBJ1-5 | . | TRBV27 | ASSFGGQGPILGNQPQH
TRBJ1-6 | . | TRBV19 | ASLQGGTLH
TRBJ2-1 | . | TRBV2 | ASSPNPGSVEQF
TRBJ2-7 | . | TRBV5-6 | ASSFPSTSGQY
TRBJ2-1 | . | TRBV27 | ASSFDRGLEQF
TRBJ2-1 | . | TRBV5-1 | ASSRLGQGPQYNEQF
TRBJ1-2 | . | TRBV19 | ASSITGTRGGYT
TRBJ1-1 | . | TRBV19 | ASSITGNTEAF
TRBJ1-6 | . | TRBV3-1/TRBV3-2 | ASSPGQGESPLH
TRBJ2-3 | once | TRBV15 | ATSATSGTDTQY
TRBJ2-5 | . | TRBV5-1 | ASSSGQLRETQY
TRBJ2-7 | . | TRBV25-1 | ASSDNRGGSYEQY
TRBJ2-1 | . | TRBV7-9 | ASSLGAKEQF
TRBJ2-1 | . | TRBV7-8 | ASSINRYNEQF
TRBJ1-2 | . | TRBV18 | ASSPQTGRRTNYGYT